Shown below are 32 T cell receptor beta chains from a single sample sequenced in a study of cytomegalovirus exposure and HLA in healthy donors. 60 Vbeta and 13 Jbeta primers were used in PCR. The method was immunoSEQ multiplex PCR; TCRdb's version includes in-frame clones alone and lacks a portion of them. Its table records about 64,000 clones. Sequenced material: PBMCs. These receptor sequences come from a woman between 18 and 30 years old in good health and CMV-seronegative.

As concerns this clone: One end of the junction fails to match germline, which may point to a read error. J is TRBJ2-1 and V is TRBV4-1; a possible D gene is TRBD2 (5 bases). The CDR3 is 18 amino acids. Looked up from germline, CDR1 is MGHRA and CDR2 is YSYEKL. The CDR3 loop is CASSQKIGGLSSDNEQFF. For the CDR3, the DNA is TGCGCCAGCAGCCAAAAAATAGGCGGACTGAGCTCCGACAATGAGCAGTTCTTC.

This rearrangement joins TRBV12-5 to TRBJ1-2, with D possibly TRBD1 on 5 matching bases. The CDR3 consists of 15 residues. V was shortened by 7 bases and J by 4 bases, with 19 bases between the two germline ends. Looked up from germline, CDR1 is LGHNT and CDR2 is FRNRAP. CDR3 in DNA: TGTGCTAGTGTCCCAGGTATGGGGGGGAGCTATGGCTACACCTTC. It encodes CASVPGMGGSYGYTF.

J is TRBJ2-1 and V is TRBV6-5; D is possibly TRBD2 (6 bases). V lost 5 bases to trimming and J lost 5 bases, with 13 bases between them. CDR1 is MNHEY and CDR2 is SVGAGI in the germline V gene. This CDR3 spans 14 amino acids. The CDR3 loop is CASSLLANNNEQFF. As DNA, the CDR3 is TGTGCCAGCAGTCTACTAGCAAACAACAATGAGCAGTTCTTC.

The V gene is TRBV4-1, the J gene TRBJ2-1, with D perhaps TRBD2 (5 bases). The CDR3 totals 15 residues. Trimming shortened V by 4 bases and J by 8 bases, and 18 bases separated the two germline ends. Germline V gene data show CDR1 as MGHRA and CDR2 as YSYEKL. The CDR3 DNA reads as TGCGCCAGCAGCCCCCTAAGCGGAGGCTTCGATGAGCAGTTCTTC. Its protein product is CASSPLSGGFDEQFF.

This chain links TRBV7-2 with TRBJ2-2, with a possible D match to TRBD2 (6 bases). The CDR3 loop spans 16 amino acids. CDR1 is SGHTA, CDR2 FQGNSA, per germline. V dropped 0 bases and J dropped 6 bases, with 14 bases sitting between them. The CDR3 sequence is CASSLAGTRGAGELFF. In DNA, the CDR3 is TGTGCCAGCAGCTTAGCCGGGACTCGGGGCGCCGGGGAGCTGTTTTTT.

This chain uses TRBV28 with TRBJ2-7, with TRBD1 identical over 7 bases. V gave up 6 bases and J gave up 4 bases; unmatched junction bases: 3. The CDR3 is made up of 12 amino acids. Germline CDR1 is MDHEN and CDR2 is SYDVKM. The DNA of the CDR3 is TGTGCCAGCAGGGGGACAGTGTACGAGCAGTACTTC. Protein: CASRGTVYEQYF.

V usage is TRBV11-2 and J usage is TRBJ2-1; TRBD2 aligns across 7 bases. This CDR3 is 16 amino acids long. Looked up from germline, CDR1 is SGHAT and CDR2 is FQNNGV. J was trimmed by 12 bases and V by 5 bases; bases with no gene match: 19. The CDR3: CASSPRTRGGSVRQFF. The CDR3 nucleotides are TGTGCCAGCAGCCCCCGGACGAGGGGCGGGAGTGTCAGGCAGTTCTTC. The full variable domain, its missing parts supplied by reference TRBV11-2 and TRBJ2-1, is EAGVAQSPRYKIIEKRQSVAFWCNPISGHATLYWYQQILGQGPKLLIQFQNNGVVDDSQLPKDRFSAERLKGVDSTLKIQPAKLEDSAVYLCASSPRTRGGSVRQFFGPGTRLTVL.

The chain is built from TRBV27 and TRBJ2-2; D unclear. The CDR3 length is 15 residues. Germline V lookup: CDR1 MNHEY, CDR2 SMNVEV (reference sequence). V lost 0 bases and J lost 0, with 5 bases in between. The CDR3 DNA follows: TGTGCCAGCAGTTTATCGGCTGCGAACACCGGGGAGCTGTTTTTT. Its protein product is CASSLSAANTGELFF.

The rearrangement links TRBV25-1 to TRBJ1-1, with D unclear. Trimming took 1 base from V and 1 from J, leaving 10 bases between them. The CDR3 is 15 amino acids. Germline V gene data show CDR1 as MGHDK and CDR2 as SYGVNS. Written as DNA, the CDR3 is TGTGCCAGCAGTGAATGGCGGGCAGCGAACACTGAAGCTTTCTTT. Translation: CASSEWRAANTEAFF.

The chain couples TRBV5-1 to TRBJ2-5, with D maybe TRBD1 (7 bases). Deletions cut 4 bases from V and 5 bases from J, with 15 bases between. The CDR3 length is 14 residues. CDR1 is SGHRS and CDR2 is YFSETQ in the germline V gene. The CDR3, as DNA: TGCGCCAGCAGCCCCAGGGGGGACGGGGAGACCCAGTACTTC. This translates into CASSPRGDGETQYF.

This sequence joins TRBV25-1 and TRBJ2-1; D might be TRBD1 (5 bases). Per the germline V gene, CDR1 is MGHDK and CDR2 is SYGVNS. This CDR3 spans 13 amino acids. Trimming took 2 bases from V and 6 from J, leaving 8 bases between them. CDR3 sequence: CASSEGAVNEQFF. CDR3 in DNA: TGTGCCAGCAGTGAAGGGGCAGTCAATGAGCAGTTCTTC.

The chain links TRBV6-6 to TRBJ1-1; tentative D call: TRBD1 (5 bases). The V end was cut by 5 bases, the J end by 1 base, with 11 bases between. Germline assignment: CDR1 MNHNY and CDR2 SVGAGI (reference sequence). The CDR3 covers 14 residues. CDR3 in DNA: TGTGCCAGCAGTACCCCAAGGGGGAACACTGAAGCTTTCTTT. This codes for CASSTPRGNTEAFF.

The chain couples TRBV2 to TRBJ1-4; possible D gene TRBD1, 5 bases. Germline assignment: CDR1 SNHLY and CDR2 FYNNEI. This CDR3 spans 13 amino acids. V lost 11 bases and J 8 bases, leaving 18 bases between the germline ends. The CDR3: CAGAEQGREKLFF. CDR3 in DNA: TGTGCCGGGGCGGAGCAGGGTAGAGAAAAACTGTTTTTT.

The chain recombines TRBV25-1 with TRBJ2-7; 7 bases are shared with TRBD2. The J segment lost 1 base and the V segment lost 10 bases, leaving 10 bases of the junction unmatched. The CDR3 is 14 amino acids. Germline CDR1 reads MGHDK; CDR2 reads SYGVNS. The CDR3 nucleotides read TGTGCCACCCGGAGTAGCGGGCGATCCTACGAGCAGTACTTC. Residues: CATRSSGRSYEQYF.

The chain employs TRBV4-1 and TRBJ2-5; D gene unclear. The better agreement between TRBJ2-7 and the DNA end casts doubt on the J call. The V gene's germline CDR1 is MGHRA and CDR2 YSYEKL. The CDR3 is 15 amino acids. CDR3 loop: CASSSGSSSSYEQYF. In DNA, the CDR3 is TGCGCCAGCAGCTCCGGGTCTTCGAGCTCCTACGAGCAGTACTTC.

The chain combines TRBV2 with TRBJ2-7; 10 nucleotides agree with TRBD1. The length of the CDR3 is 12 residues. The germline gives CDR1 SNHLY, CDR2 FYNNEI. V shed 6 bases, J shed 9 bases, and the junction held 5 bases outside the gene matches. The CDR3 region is CASRGTGVGQYF. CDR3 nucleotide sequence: TGTGCCAGCAGGGGGACAGGGGTCGGGCAGTACTTC. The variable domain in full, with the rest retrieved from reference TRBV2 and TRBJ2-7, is EPEVTQTPSHQVTQMGQEVILRCVPISNHLYFYWYRQILGQKVEFLVSFYNNEISEKSEIFDDQFSVERPDGSNFTLKIRSTKLEDSAMYFCASRGTGVGQYFGPGTRLTVT.

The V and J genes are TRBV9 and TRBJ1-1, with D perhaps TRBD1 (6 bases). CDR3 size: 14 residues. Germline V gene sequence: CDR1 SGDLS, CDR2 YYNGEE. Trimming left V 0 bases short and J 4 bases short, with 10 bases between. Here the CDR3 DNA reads TGTGCCAGCAGCGTAGGGGGGGGGCCCACTGAAGCTTTCTTT. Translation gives CASSVGGGPTEAFF.

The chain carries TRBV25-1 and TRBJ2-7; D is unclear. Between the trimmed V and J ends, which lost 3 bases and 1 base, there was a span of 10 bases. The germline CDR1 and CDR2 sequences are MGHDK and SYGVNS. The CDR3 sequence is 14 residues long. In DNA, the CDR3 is TGTGCCAGCAGTGAGGCTTCTGAATCCTACGAGCAGTACTTC. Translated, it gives CASSEASESYEQYF.

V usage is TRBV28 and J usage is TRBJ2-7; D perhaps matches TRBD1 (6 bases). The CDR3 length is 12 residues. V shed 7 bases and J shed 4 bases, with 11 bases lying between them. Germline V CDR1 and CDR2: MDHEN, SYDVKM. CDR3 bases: TGTGCCAGCAACAGGGCGATATACGAGCAGTACTTC. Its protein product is CASNRAIYEQYF.

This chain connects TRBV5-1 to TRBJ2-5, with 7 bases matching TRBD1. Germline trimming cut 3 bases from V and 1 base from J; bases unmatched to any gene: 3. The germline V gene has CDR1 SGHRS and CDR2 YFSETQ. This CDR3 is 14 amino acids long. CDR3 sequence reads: CASSSGQPQETQYF. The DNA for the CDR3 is TGCGCCAGCAGCTCGGGACAGCCCCAAGAGACCCAGTACTTC.

The DNA for the CDR3 is TGTGCCACACACGGAGCGGGGGACGAGCAGTACTTC. Residues: CATHGAGDEQYF. The chain joins TRBV2 to TRBJ2-7, with 8 bases that match TRBD2. V shed 10 bases, J shed 5 bases, and the junction held 7 bases outside the gene matches. Germline lookup yields CDR1 SNHLY and CDR2 FYNNEI. This CDR3 is 12 amino acids long.

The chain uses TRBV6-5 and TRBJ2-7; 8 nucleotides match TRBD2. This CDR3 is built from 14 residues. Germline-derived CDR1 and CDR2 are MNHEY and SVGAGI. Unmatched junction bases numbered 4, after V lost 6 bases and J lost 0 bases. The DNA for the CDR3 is TGTGCCAGCAGCTTCAGCGGGGGCTCCTACGAGCAGTACTTC. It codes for CASSFSGGSYEQYF.

The CDR3: CASSIQGDTGYGYTF. Here the CDR3 DNA reads TGTGCCAGCAGTATCCAGGGGGACACCGGCTATGGCTACACCTTC. This chain joins TRBV6-1 and TRBJ1-2; TRBD1 matches at 7 bases. From germline, CDR1 is MNHNS and CDR2 SASEGT. J gave up 4 bases and V 5 bases, and 10 bases lay outside the gene matches. CDR3 length: 15 residues.

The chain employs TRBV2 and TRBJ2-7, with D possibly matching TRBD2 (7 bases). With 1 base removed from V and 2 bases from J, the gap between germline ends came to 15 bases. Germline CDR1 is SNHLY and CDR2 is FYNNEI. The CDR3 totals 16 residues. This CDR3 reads CASSEGLWGGAYEQYF. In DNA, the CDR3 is TGTGCCAGCAGTGAAGGGTTGTGGGGGGGCGCCTACGAGCAGTACTTC.

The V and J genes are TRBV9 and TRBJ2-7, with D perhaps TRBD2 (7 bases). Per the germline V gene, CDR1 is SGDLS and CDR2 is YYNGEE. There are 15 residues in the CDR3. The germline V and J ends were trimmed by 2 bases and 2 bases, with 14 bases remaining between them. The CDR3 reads CASSVSVGGPYEQYF. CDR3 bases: TGTGCCAGCAGCGTGAGCGTGGGGGGGCCCTACGAGCAGTACTTC. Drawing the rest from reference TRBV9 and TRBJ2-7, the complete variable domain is DSGVTQTPKHLITATGQRVTLRCSPRSGDLSVYWYQQSLDQGLQFLIQYYNGEERAKGNILERFSAQQFPDLHSELNLSSLELGDSALYFCASSVSVGGPYEQYFGPGTRLTVT.

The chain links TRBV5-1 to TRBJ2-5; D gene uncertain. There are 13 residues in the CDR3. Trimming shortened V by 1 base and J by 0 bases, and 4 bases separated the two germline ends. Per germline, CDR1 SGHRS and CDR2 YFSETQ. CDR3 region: CASSLQDQETQYF. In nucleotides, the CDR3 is TGCGCCAGCAGCTTGCAGGACCAAGAGACCCAGTACTTC.

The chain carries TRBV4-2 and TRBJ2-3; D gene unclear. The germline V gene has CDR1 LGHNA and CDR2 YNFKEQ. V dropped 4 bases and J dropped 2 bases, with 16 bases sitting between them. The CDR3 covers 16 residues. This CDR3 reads CASSPPGDGYTDTQYF. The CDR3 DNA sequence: TGTGCCAGCAGCCCCCCGGGTGACGGATACACAGATACGCAGTATTTT.

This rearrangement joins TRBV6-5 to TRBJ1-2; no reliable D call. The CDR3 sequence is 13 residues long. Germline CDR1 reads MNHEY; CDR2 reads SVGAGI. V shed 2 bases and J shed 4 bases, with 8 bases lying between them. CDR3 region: CASSYRSSYGYTF. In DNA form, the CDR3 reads TGTGCCAGCAGTTACCGGTCGAGCTATGGCTACACCTTC.

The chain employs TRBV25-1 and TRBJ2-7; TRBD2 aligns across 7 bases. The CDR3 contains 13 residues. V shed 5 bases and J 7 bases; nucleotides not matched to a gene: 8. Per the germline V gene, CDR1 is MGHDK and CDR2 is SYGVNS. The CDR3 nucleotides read TGTGCCAGCAGTCCTGGGGGGGTGGGAGAGCAGTACTTC. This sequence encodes CASSPGGVGEQYF.

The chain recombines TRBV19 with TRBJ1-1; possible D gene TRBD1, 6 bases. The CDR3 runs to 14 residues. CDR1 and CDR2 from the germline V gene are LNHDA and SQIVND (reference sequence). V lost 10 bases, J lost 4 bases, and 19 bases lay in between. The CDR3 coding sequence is TGTGCCACTAGCCGGGGGGCTGCAAGCACTGAAGCTTTCTTT. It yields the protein CATSRGAASTEAFF.

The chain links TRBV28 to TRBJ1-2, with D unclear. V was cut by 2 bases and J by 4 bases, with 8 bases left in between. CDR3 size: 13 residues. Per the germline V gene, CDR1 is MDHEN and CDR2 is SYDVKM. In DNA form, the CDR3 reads TGTGCCAGCAGTTTAACTGGAGGCTATGGCTACACCTTC. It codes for CASSLTGGYGYTF.

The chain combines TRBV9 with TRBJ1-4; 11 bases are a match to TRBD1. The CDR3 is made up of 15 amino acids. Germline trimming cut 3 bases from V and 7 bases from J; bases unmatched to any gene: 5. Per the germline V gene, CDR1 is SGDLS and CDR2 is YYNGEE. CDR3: CASSARTGGTEKLFF. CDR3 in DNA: TGTGCCAGCAGCGCAAGGACAGGGGGCACTGAAAAACTGTTTTTT.